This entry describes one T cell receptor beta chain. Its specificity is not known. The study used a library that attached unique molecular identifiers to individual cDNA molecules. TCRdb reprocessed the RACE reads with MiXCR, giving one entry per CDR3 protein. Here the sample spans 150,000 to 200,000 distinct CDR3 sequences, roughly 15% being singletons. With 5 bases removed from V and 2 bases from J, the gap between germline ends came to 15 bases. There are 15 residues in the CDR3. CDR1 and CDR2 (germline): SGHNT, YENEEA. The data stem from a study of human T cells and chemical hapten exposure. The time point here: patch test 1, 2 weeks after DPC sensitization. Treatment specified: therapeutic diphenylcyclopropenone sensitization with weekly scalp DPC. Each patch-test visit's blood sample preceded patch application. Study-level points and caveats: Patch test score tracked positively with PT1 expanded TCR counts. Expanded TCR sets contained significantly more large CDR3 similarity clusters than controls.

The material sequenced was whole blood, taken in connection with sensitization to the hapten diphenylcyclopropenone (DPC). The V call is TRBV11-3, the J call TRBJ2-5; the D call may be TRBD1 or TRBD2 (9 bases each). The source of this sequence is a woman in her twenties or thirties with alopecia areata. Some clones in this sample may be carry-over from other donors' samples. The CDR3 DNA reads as TGTGCCAGCAGCCTAGCGGGACAGGGACAAGAGACCCAGTACTTC. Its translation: CASSLAGQGQETQYF. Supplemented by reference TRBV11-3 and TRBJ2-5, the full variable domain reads EAGVVQSPRYKIIEKKQPVAFWCNPISGHNTLYWYLQNLGQGPELLIRYENEEAVDDSQLPKDRFSAERLKGVDSTLKIQPAELGDSAVYLCASSLAGQGQETQYFGPGTRLLVL.